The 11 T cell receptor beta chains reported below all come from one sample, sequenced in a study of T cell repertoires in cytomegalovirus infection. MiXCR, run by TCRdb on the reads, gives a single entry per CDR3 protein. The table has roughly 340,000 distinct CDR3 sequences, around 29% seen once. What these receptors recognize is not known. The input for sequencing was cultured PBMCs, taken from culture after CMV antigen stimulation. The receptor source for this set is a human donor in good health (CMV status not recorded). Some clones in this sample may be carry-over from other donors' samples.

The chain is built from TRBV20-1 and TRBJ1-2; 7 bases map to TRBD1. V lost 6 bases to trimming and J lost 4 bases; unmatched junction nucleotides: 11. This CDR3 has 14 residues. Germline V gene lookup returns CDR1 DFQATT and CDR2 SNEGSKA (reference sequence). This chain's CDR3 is CSARQGEASYGYTF. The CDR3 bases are TGCAGTGCCAGGCAGGGGGAAGCGAGCTATGGCTACACCTTC.

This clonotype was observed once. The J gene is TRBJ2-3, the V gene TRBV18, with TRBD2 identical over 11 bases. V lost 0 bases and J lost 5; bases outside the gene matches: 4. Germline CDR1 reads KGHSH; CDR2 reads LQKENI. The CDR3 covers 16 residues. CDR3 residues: CASSPPTSGMIDTQYF. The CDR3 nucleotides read TGTGCCAGCTCACCACCGACTAGCGGGATGATAGATACGCAGTATTTT.

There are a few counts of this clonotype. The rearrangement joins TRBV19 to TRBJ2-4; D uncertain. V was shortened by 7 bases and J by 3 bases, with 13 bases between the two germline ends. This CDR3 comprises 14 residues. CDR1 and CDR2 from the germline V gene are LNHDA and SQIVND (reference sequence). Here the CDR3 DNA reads TGTGCCAGTAACCAGGTTGGGGACAAAAACATTCAGTACTTC. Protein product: CASNQVGDKNIQYF.

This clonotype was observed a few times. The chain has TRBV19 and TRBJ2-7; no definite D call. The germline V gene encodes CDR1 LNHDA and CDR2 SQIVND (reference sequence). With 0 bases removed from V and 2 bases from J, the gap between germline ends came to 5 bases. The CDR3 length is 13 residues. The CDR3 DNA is TGTGCCAGTAGTATAGAAAAAACCTACGAGCAGTACTTC. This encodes CASSIEKTYEQYF.

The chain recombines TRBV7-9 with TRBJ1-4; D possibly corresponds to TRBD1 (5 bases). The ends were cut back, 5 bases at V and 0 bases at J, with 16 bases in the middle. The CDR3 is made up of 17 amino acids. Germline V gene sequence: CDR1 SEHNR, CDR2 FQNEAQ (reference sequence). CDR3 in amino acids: CASSETRDGATNEKLFF. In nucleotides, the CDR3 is TGTGCCAGCAGCGAGACTAGGGACGGCGCAACTAATGAAAAACTGTTTTTT. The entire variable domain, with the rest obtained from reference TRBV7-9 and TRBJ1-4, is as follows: DTGVSQNPRHKITKRGQNVTFRCDPISEHNRLYWYRQTLGQGPEFLTYFQNEAQLEKSRLLSDRFSAERPKGSFSTLEIQRTEQGDSAMYLCASSETRDGATNEKLFFGSGTQLSVL.

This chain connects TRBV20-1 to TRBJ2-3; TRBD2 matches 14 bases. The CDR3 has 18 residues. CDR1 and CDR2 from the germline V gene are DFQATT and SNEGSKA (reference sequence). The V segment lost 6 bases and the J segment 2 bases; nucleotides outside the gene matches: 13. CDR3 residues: CSATGTSGRIPLTDTQYF. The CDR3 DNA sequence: TGCAGTGCCACCGGGACTAGCGGGAGAATACCTCTCACAGATACGCAGTATTTT.

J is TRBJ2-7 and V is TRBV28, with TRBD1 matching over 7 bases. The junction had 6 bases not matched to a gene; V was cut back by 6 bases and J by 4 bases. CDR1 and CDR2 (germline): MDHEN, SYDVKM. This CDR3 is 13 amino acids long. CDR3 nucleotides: TGTGCCAGCAGCTTGGGACAGATGTACGAGCAGTACTTC. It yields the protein CASSLGQMYEQYF.

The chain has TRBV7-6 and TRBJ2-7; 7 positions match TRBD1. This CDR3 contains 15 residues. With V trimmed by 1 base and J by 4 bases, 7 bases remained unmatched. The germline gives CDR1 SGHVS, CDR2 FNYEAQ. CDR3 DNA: TGTGCCAGCAGCTTAGAGGCAGGGGGTGCATACGAGCAGTACTTC. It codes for CASSLEAGGAYEQYF.

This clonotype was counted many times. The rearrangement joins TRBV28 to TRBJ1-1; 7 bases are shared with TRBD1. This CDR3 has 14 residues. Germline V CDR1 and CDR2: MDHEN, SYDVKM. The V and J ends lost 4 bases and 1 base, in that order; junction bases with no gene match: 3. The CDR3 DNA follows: TGTGCCAGCAGTTCCGGGACAGCGAACACTGAAGCTTTCTTT. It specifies CASSSGTANTEAFF.

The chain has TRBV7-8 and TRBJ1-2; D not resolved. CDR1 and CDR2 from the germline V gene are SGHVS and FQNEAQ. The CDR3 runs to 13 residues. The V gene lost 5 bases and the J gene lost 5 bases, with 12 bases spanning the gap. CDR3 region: CASSPTTRYGYTF. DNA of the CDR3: TGTGCCAGCAGCCCCACGACCCGGTATGGCTACACCTTC.

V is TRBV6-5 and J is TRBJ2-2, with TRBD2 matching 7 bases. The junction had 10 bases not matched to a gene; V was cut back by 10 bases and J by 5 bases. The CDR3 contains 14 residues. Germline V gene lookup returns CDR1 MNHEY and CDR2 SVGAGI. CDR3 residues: CATTEGGRTGELFF. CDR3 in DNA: TGTGCCACCACCGAGGGAGGGCGGACCGGGGAGCTGTTTTTT.